Below, 12 T cell receptor beta chains from the same sample are listed, as sequenced in a study of identical twins. MiXCR, run by TCRdb on the 5' RACE reads, gives a single entry per CDR3 protein. The table shows about 900,000 distinct CDR3 sequences, with over 9% occurring only once. The same data also contributed to another study, on yellow fever vaccine responses in identical twins.

Sequencing was carried out using PBMCs. Every receptor here comes from a woman aged 18-35 years in good health.

The table lists this clonotype with a few counts. Since no conserved phenylalanine or tryptophan closes the CDR3, a read error is the likely cause. The DNA is left out, because the CDR3 cannot be placed on it with certainty; the CDR3 is given as TCRdb lists it. The CDR3 spells CASRDGLL. V is TRBV6-4 and J is TRBJ2-3; TRBD2 is the table's D call, not checked against the DNA. Including both end residues, the CDR3 is 8 amino acids long. Germline lookup yields CDR1 MRHNA and CDR2 SNTAGT.

This clonotype was counted between two and nine times. The V and J genes are TRBV6-1 and TRBJ2-3; 9 bases line up with TRBD2. The CDR3 has 16 residues. V gave up 3 bases and J gave up 1 base; unmatched junction bases: 5. Germline CDR1 and CDR2: MNHNS and SASEGT. This chain's CDR3 is CASSDFSGGRTDTQYF. CDR3 in DNA: TGTGCCAGCAGTGACTTTAGCGGGGGCCGCACAGATACGCAGTATTTT.

This clonotype was counted between two and nine times. V gene TRBV12-3 or TRBV12-4 combines with J gene TRBJ2-7; 8 bases map to TRBD2. The length of the CDR3 is 15 residues. The J segment lost 5 bases and the V segment lost 3 bases, leaving 9 bases of the junction unmatched. The CDR3 region has the DNA TGTGCCAGCAGTTTTGGGAGCGGGAGAGGGGACGAGCAGTACTTC. Its protein product is CASSFGSGRGDEQYF.

The chain recombines TRBV5-1 with TRBJ2-4; 10 positions match TRBD1. The CDR3 length is 19 residues. The junction had 14 bases not matched to a gene; V was cut back by 4 bases and J by 1 base. Germline CDR1 and CDR2: SGHRS and YFSETQ. In DNA form, the CDR3 reads TGCGCCAGCAGCGAAACCGGGACAGGGGTAGCATTTGCCAAAAACATTCAGTACTTC. Protein sequence: CASSETGTGVAFAKNIQYF.

This sequence joins TRBV5-6 and TRBJ2-7; a weak D match, TRBD1 (6 bases). The CDR3 has 14 amino acids. Germline CDR1 is SGHDT and CDR2 is YYEEEE. V lost 0 bases, J lost 3 bases, and 10 bases lay in between. The CDR3 protein is CASSLGTVLYEQYV. The CDR3 DNA reads TGTGCCAGCAGCTTGGGGACAGTCCTCTACGAGCAGTACGTC.

The J gene is TRBJ1-4, the V gene TRBV18, with TRBD1 matching 7 bases. The junction had 6 bases not matched to a gene; V was cut back by 2 bases and J by 6 bases. Germline CDR1 and CDR2: KGHSH and LQKENI. CDR3 length: 15 residues. The CDR3 loop reads CASSPRGTVYEKLFF. DNA for the CDR3: TGTGCCAGCTCACCAAGGGGGACAGTCTATGAAAAACTGTTTTTT.

The V gene is TRBV12-3 or TRBV12-4, the J gene TRBJ1-3; D possibly corresponds to TRBD1 (5 bases). V lost 8 bases to trimming and J lost 4 bases, with 9 bases between them. The CDR3 sequence is 12 residues long. The CDR3 DNA sequence: TGTGCCAGCGGGGCGGGGGGAAACACCATATATTTT. The encoded protein is CASGAGGNTIYF.

The chain links TRBV20-1 to TRBJ1-1, with D unresolved. Between the trimmed V and J ends, which lost 3 bases and 1 base, there was a span of 9 bases. The CDR3 runs to 13 residues. The germline gives CDR1 DFQATT, CDR2 SNEGSKA (reference sequence). CDR3: CSASYLRNTEAFF. Here the CDR3 DNA reads TGCAGTGCTAGTTATCTGAGGAACACTGAAGCTTTCTTT.

The chain is built from TRBV7-8 and TRBJ2-1; D not resolved. Germline CDR1 is SGHVS and CDR2 is FQNEAQ. V shed 3 bases and J shed 2 bases, with 14 bases lying between them. The CDR3 is 16 amino acids. The CDR3 protein is CASSFLKSSTYNEQFF. The CDR3 DNA sequence: TGTGCCAGCAGCTTCTTAAAGTCCTCCACCTACAATGAGCAGTTCTTC.

This clonotype occurred once. The chain links TRBV5-1 to TRBJ1-5; D is ambiguous. The CDR3 is 13 amino acids. CDR1 and CDR2 from the germline V gene are SGHRS and YFSETQ. Trimming pared 9 bases from V and 0 bases from J, leaving 10 bases between. In DNA, the CDR3 is TGCGCCACCGGTAGCGTTAGCAATCAGCCCCAGCATTTT. Translation: CATGSVSNQPQHF.

This clonotype was recorded many times. V is TRBV12-3 or TRBV12-4 and J is TRBJ1-1; D unresolved. Between the trimmed V and J ends, which lost 8 bases and 9 bases, there was a span of 19 bases. The CDR3 length is 13 residues. CDR3 DNA: TGTGCCAGCCTCATGCTCCCCCAACGAAAAGCTTTCTTT. Translating gives CASLMLPQRKAFF.

This chain uses TRBV9 with TRBJ2-2, with a possible D match to TRBD1 (6 bases). The CDR3 extends over 14 amino acids. Germline lookup yields CDR1 SGDLS and CDR2 YYNGEE. Trimming removed 5 bases at V and 4 bases at J, with 12 bases between. The chain's CDR3 is CASSVGGATGELFF. The CDR3 DNA reads as TGTGCCAGCAGTGTTGGGGGCGCCACCGGGGAGCTGTTTTTT. The full variable domain, its missing parts supplied by reference TRBV9 and TRBJ2-2, is DSGVTQTPKHLITATGQRVTLRCSPRSGDLSVYWYQQSLDQGLQFLIQYYNGEERAKGNILERFSAQQFPDLHSELNLSSLELGDSALYFCASSVGGATGELFFGEGSRLTVL.